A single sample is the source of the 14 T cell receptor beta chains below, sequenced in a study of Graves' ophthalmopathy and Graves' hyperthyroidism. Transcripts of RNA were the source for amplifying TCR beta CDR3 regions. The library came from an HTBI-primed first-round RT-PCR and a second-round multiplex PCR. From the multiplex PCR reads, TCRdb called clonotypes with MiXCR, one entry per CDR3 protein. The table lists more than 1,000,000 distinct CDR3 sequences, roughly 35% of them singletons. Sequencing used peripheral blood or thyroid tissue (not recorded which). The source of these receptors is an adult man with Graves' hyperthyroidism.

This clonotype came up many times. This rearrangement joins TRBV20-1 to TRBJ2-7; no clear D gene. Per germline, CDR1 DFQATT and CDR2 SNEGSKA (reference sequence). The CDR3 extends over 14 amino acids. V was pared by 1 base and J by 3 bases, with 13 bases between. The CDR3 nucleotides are TGCAGTGCTAGAGTGGCAGGTCTTTACTACGAGCAGTACTTC. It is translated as CSARVAGLYYEQYF.

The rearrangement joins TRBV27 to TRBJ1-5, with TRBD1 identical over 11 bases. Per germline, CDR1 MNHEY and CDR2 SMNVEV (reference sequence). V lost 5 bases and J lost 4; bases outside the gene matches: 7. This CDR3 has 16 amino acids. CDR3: CASSPWGTGGNQPQHF. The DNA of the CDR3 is TGTGCCAGCAGTCCCTGGGGGACAGGGGGAAATCAGCCCCAGCATTTT.

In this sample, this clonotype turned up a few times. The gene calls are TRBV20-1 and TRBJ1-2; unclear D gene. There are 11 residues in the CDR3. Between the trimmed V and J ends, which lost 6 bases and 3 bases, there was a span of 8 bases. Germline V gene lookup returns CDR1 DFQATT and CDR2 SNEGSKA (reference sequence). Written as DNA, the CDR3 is TGCAGTGCAATCACGGACTATGGCTACACCTTC. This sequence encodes CSAITDYGYTF.

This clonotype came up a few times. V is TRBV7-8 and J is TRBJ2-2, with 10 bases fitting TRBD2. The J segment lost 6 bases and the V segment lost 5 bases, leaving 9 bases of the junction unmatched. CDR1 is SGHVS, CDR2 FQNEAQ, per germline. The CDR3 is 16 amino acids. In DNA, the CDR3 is TGTGCCAGCAGCCCCCGTGGTAGCGGGAGGCCCGGGGAGCTGTTTTTT. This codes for CASSPRGSGRPGELFF.

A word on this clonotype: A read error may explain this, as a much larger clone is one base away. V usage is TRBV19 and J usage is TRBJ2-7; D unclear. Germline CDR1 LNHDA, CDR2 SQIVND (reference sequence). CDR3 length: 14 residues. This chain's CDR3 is CASSMAMASYERYF. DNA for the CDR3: TGTGCCAGTAGTATGGCTATGGCATCCTACGAGCGGTACTTC.

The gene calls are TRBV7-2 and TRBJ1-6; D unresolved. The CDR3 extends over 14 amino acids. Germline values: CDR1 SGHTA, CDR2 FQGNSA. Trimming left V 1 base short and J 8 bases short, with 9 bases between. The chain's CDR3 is CASSLVEMYSPLHF. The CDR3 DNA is TGTGCCAGCAGCTTAGTTGAGATGTATTCACCCCTCCACTTT.

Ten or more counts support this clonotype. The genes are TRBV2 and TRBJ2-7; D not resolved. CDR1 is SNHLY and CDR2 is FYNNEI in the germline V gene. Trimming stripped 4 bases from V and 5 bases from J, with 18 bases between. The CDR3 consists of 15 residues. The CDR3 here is CASSGLTSGRNEQYF. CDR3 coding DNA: TGTGCCAGCAGTGGATTAACCTCGGGCCGGAACGAGCAGTACTTC.

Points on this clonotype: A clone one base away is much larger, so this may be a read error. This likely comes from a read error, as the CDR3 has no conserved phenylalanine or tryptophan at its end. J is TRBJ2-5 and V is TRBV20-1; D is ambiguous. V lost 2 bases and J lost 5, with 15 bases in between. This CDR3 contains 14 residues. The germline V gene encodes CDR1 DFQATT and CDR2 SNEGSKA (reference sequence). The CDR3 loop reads CSARTPTQSETQYL. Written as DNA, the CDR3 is TGCAGTGCTAGAACCCCAACACAATCGGAGACCCAGTACCTC.

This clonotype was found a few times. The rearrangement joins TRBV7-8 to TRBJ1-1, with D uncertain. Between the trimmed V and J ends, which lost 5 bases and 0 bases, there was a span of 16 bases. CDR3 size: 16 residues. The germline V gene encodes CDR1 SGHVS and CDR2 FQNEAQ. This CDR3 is CASSPPRLSMNTEAFF. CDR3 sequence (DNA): TGTGCCAGCAGCCCACCGCGACTTTCCATGAACACTGAAGCTTTCTTT.

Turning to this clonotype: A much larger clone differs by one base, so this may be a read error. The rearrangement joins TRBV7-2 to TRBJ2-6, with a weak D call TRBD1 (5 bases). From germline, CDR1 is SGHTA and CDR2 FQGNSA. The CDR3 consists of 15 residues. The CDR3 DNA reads TGTGCCAGCAGCTTGGTGCAGCTTGGGGCCAACGCCCTGACTTTC. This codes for CASSLVQLGANALTF.

The CDR3 loop is CSVGTGVVAEAFF. In nucleotides, the CDR3 is TGCAGCGTTGGGACAGGGGTGGTCGCTGAAGCTTTCTTT. V is TRBV29-1 and J is TRBJ1-1, with 9 nucleotides matching TRBD1. Losses at the gene ends were 4 bases for V and 6 bases for J; bases not matched to a gene: 6. The CDR3 runs 13 residues. Germline V gene data show CDR1 as SQVTM and CDR2 as ANQGSEA.

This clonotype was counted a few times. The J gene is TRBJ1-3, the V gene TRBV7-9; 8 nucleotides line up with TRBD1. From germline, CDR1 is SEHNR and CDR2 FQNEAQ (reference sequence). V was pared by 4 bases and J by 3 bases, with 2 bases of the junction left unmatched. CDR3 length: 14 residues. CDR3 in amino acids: CASSSGQVGNTIYF. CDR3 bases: TGTGCCAGCAGCTCGGGACAGGTTGGAAACACCATATATTTT. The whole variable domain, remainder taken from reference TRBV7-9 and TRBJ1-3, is DTGVSQNPRHKITKRGQNVTFRCDPISEHNRLYWYRQTLGQGPEFLTYFQNEAQLEKSRLLSDRFSAERPKGSFSTLEIQRTEQGDSAMYLCASSSGQVGNTIYFGEGSWLTVV.

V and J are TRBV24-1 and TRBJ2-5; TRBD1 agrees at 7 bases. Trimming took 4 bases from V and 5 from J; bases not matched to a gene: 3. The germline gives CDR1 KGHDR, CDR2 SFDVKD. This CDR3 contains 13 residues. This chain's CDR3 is CATSEGGRETQYF. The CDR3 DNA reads TGTGCCACCAGTGAAGGGGGCAGGGAGACCCAGTACTTC.

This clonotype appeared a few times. The CDR3 loop is CASSPDRGTQPQHF. Written as DNA, the CDR3 is TGCGCCAGCAGCCCGGACAGGGGGACCCAGCCCCAGCATTTT. This chain links TRBV5-1 with TRBJ1-5; 10 bases fit TRBD1. The V segment lost 4 bases and the J segment 7 bases; nucleotides outside the gene matches: 5. CDR1 and CDR2 from the germline V gene are SGHRS and YFSETQ. The CDR3 consists of 14 residues.